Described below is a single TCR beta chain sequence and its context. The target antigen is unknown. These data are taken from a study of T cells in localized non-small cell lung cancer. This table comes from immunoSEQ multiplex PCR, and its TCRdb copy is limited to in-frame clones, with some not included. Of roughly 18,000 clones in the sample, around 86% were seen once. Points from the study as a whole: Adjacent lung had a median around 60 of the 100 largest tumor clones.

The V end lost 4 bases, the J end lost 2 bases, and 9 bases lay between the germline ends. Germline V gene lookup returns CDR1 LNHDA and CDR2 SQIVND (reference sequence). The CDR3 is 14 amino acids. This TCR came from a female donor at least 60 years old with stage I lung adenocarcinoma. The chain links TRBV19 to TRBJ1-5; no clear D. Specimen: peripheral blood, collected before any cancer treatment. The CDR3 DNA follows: TGTGCCAGTAGTACTCACCTTGGCAATCAGCCCCAGCATTTT. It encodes CASSTHLGNQPQHF.